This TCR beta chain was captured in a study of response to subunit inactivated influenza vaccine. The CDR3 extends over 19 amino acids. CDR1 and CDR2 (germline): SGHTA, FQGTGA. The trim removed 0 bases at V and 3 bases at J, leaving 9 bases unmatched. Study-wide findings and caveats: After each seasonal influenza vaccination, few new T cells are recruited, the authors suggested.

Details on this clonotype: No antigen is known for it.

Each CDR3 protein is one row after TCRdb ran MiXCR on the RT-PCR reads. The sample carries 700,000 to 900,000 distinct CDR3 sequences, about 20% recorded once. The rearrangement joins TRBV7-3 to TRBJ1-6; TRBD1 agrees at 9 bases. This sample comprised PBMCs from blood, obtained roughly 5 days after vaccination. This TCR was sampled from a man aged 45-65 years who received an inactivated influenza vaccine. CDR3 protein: CASSLTTGGPPNYNSPLHF. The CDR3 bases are TGTGCCAGCAGCTTAACGACAGGGGGGCCCCCCAACTATAATTCACCCCTCCACTTT.